Listed below are T cell receptor beta chains from one sample, sequenced in a study of post-analysis software for immune sequencing data. TCRdb reprocessed the PCR reads via MiXCR and lists one record per CDR3 protein. The table lists under 200,000 distinct CDR3 sequences, around 36% of them singletons, with approximately 30% in the top ten. This specimen consisted of blood, obtained after autologous hematopoietic stem cell transplantation. The receptors shown here come from a girl between 10 and 17 years old with multiple sclerosis. Both conserved end residues are part of each CDR3.

v_gene: TRBV6-2/TRBV6-3
CDR3aa: CASSMTSGSPDTQYF

v_gene: TRBV5-1
CDR3aa: CASSSGLSSTDTQYF

v_gene: TRBV7-7
CDR3aa: CASSAGQGDYEQYF

v_gene: TRBV9
CDR3aa: CASSPSNVGGSYNEQFF

v_gene: TRBV9
CDR3aa: CASSVGGESAMYF

v_gene: TRBV2
CDR3aa: CASHRDSNQPQHF

v_gene: TRBV20-1
CDR3aa: CSASATGTSGSYEQYF

v_gene: TRBV20-1
CDR3aa: CSARSKETQYF

v_gene: TRBV7-2
CDR3aa: CASSLERNSYNEQFF

v_gene: TRBV12-3/TRBV12-4
CDR3aa: CASSPVGTADNSPLHF

v_gene: TRBV6-5
CDR3aa: CASSTERISGANVLTF

v_gene: TRBV12-3/TRBV12-4
CDR3aa: CASSLADRGRGYTF

v_gene: TRBV7-9
CDR3aa: CASGLPGLAGGYEQYF

v_gene: TRBV12-3/TRBV12-4
CDR3aa: CASRNRVGTDTQYF

v_gene: TRBV19
CDR3aa: CATHKGTVGEQFF

v_gene: TRBV5-6
CDR3aa: CASSPRDRGFYGYTF

v_gene: TRBV3-1
CDR3aa: CASSGGTFGSNEQFF

v_gene: TRBV7-9
CDR3aa: CASSLRDRDTYEQYF

v_gene: TRBV29-1
CDR3aa: CSVHGFNGHTQYF

v_gene: TRBV28
CDR3aa: CASSGGGTAIYNEQFF

v_gene: TRBV7-3
CDR3aa: CASSPWANTGELFF

v_gene: TRBV28
CDR3aa: CASSLSFRAAEVVEETQYF

v_gene: TRBV9
CDR3aa: CASSVEARTGLGFGEQYF

v_gene: TRBV27
CDR3aa: CASSPAGFASTDTQYF